Shown below are 8 T cell receptor beta chains from a single sample sequenced in a study of early stage breast cancer tumors. Repertoires were generated with immunoSEQ multiplex PCR, while TCRdb's copy carries only in-frame clones and drops some. Here the sample spans about 69,000 clones, 80% being singletons. Source material: blood. These receptors were obtained from a person in their 40s with breast cancer.

This chain links TRBV4-1 with TRBJ1-4; 8 bases fit TRBD1. This CDR3 is 15 amino acids long. CDR1 is MGHRA, CDR2 YSYEKL, per germline. J gave up 4 bases and V 0 bases, and 1 base lay outside the gene matches. In DNA, the CDR3 is TGCGCCAGCAGCCAAGATACAGGGGGTAATGAAAAACTGTTTTTT. Translating gives CASSQDTGGNEKLFF.

V is TRBV6-1 and J is TRBJ2-3; 9 bases map to TRBD2. The junction had 5 bases not matched to a gene; V was cut back by 6 bases and J by 1 base. The CDR3 runs to 15 residues. Germline loops: CDR1 MNHNS, CDR2 SASEGT. The CDR3 protein is CASRGSGSGTDTQYF. The CDR3 bases are TGTGCCAGCAGAGGTAGCGGGAGTGGCACAGATACGCAGTATTTT.

The chain carries TRBV15 and TRBJ2-7, with 13 bases that match TRBD2. The CDR3 spans 18 residues. Germline loops: CDR1 LNHNV, CDR2 YYDKDF (reference sequence). V lost 4 bases, J lost 6 bases, and 15 bases stayed unmatched. The CDR3 loop reads CATSITSGRALTDFEQYF. CDR3 DNA sequence: TGTGCCACCAGCATTACTAGCGGGAGGGCCCTGACGGACTTCGAGCAGTACTTC. Supplemented by reference TRBV15 and TRBJ2-7, the full variable domain reads DAMVIQNPRYQVTQFGKPVTLSCSQTLNHNVMYWYQQKSSQAPKLLFHYYDKDFNNEADTPDNFQSRRPNTSFCFLDIRSPGLGDTAMYLCATSITSGRALTDFEQYFGPGTRLTVT.

This chain connects TRBV7-6 to TRBJ2-1; D is ambiguous. V gave up 5 bases and J gave up 1 base, with 18 bases separating them. Germline V gives CDR1 SGHVS, CDR2 FNYEAQ. CDR3 length: 17 amino acids. CDR3 nucleotide sequence: TGTGCCAGCAGCCCCGTAGGGTCGAGTAATTCCTACAATGAGCAGTTCTTC. This gives the protein CASSPVGSSNSYNEQFF.

The V gene is TRBV5-5, the J gene TRBJ2-2, with 7 bases fitting TRBD1. The CDR3 is 18 residues long. Germline loops: CDR1 SGHKS, CDR2 YYEKEE (reference sequence). V lost 0 bases, J lost 4 bases, and 12 bases stayed unmatched. DNA for the CDR3: TGTGCCAGCAGCTTGGCCCCCCGACAGGGATTGGGCACCGGGGAGCTGTTTTTT. Protein product: CASSLAPRQGLGTGELFF. The full variable domain, completed using reference TRBV5-5 and TRBJ2-2, is DAGVTQSPTHLIKTRGQQVTLRCSPISGHKSVSWYQQVLGQGPQFIFQYYEKEERGRGNFPDRFSARQFPNYSSELNVNALLLGDSALYLCASSLAPRQGLGTGELFFGEGSRLTVL.

The gene calls are TRBV28 and TRBJ2-3; tentatively, D is TRBD1 (5 bases). CDR1 is MDHEN and CDR2 is SYDVKM in the germline V gene. The germline V and J ends were trimmed by 6 bases and 0 bases, with 13 bases remaining between them. The CDR3 length is 15 residues. The CDR3 DNA sequence: TGTGCCAGCAGACCTGACAGTGGGAGCACAGATACGCAGTATTTT. Residues: CASRPDSGSTDTQYF.

The chain couples TRBV28 to TRBJ1-5; the D gene is possibly TRBD1 (5 bases). CDR3 size: 15 residues. The germline V gene has CDR1 MDHEN and CDR2 SYDVKM. Trimming took off 3 bases at V and 6 bases at J, with 15 bases between the two ends. The DNA of the CDR3 is TGTGCCAGCAGTTTTTCGGGGGGAATGAGTCAGCCCCAGCATTTT. Translating gives CASSFSGGMSQPQHF.

This clone was picked up a small number of times. The V gene is TRBV5-1, the J gene TRBJ1-3; TRBD1 might be the D (5 bases). The CDR3 contains 14 residues. Germline-derived CDR1 and CDR2 are SGHRS and YFSETQ. The V end lost 4 bases, the J end lost 4 bases, and 12 bases lay between the germline ends. CDR3 DNA: TGCGCCAGCAGCAGGGGAACCGAAGGAAACACCATATATTTT. Encoded protein: CASSRGTEGNTIYF.